The rows below give T cell receptor beta chains drawn from one sample of a study of graft-versus-host responses after intestinal transplantation. Clones were read by immunoSEQ multiplex PCR, and TCRdb kept only the in-frame ones, dropping some. The sample contains approximately 54,000 clones, approximately 84% of which appear only once. These receptors lack a known antigen. The source was unstimulated CD4+ T cells sorted from spleen or lymph node cells, collected before transplant. These receptors were collected from a human donor who was the organ donor for an intestinal transplant. The CDR3 runs from the conserved cysteine through the conserved F or W. D genes are given only for firm matches. The size of a clone is reported for some rows only, either as once, few or many, or as a class for expanded clones.

d_call | clone_size | j_call | v_call | cdr3_aa | cdr3_nt
NA | NA | TRBJ1-2 | TRBV5-4 | CASSVGGNYGYTF | TGTGCCTCCAGCGTTGGAGGTAACTATGGCTACACCTTC
NA | NA | TRBJ2-7 | TRBV7-2 | CASSLAGAYEQYF | TGTGCCAGCAGCTTAGCAGGGGCCTACGAGCAGTACTTC
TRBD2 | NA | TRBJ2-3 | TRBV4-1 | CASSQLGLAGGSSTDTQYF | TGCGCCAGCAGCCAACTGGGACTAGCGGGGGGTTCTAGCACAGATACGCAGTATTTT
TRBD2 | NA | TRBJ2-1 | TRBV30 | CAWSVLGKTSGGYNEQFF | TGTGCCTGGAGTGTATTGGGTAAGACTAGCGGGGGCTACAATGAGCAGTTCTTC
NA | NA | TRBJ1-5 | TRBV19 | CASSILAVYSNQPQHF | TGTGCCAGTAGTATCCTTGCGGTGTATAGCAATCAGCCCCAGCATTTT
TRBD1 | NA | TRBJ2-7 | TRBV10-3 | CAIRRGQSYEQYF | TGTGCCATCAGGAGGGGACAGTCCTACGAGCAGTACTTC
TRBD2 | NA | TRBJ2-3 | TRBV5-3 | CARSQKGPSGKADTQYF | TGTGCCAGAAGCCAGAAGGGGCCTAGCGGGAAGGCAGATACGCAGTATTTT
TRBD1 | few | TRBJ1-3 | TRBV7-9 | CASSLGQGENTIYF | TGTGCCAGCAGCTTAGGACAGGGGGAAAACACCATATATTTT
NA | NA | TRBJ1-2 | TRBV7-2 | CASSLTPIVTSYGYTF | TGTGCCAGCAGCTTAACCCCTATCGTGACTTCCTATGGCTACACCTTC
NA | NA | TRBJ2-5 | TRBV15 | CATSRETVPQETQYF | TGTGCCACCAGCAGGGAGACCGTCCCCCAAGAGACCCAGTACTTC
NA | NA | TRBJ1-1 | TRBV6-5 | CASSPDRSRNTEAFF | TGTGCCAGCAGCCCCGACAGGTCCCGGAACACTGAAGCTTTCTTT
TRBD1 | NA | TRBJ1-3 | TRBV19 | CASSTRQGSGNTIYF | TGTGCCAGTAGTACCCGACAGGGTTCGGGGAACACCATATATTTT
NA | NA | TRBJ2-2 | TRBV4-2 | CASSLGMVNTGELFF | TGTGCCAGCAGCTTGGGGATGGTGAACACCGGGGAGCTGTTTTTT
TRBD1 | NA | TRBJ1-4 | TRBV25-1 | CASSPSGGREKLFF | TGTGCCAGCAGCCCTTCAGGGGGCAGGGAAAAACTGTTTTTT
TRBD2 | once | TRBJ2-3 | TRBV5-1 | CASSLESGRAEYTQYF | TGCGCCAGCAGCTTAGAAAGCGGGAGGGCCGAATATACGCAGTATTTT
NA | NA | TRBJ2-5 | TRBV5-1 | CASSPGHGQETQYF | TGCGCCAGCAGCCCGGGACACGGCCAAGAGACCCAGTACTTC
TRBD1 | NA | TRBJ2-1 | TRBV9 | CASSVELQGSSYNEQFF | TGTGCCAGCAGCGTTGAGTTACAGGGGTCAAGCTACAATGAGCAGTTCTTC
TRBD2 | NA | TRBJ2-3 | TRBV5-1 | CASSPLLAGVSPPYTDTQYF | TGCGCCAGCTCCCCGCTACTAGCGGGAGTGAGTCCGCCGTATACAGATACGCAGTATTTT